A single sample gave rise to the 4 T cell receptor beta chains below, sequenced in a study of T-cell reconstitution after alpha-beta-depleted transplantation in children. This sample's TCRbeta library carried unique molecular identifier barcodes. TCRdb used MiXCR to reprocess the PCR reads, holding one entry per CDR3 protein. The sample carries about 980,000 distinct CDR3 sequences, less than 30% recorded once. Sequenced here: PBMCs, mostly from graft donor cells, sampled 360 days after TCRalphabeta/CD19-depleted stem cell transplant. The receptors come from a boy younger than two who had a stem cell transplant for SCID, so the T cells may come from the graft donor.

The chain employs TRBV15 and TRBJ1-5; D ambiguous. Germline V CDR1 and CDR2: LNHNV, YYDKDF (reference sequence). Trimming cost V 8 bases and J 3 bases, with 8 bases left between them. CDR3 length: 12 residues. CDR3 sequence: CATSLDNQPQHF. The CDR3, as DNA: TGTGCCACCTCCCTCGACAATCAGCCCCAGCATTTT.

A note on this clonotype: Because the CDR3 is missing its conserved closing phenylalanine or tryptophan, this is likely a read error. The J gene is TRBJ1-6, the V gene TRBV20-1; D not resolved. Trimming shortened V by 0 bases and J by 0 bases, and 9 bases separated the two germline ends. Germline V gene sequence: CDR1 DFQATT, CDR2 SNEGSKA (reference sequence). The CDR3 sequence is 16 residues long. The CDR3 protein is CSAREDLGSYNSPLHC. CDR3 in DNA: TGCAGTGCTAGAGAAGACCTCGGCTCCTATAATTCACCCCTCCACTGT.

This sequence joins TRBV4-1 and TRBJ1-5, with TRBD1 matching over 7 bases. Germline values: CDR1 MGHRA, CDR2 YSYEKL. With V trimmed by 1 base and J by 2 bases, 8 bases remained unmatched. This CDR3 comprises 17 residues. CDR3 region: CASSQVKDRFGNQPQHF. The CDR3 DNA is TGCGCCAGCAGCCAAGTTAAGGACAGGTTTGGCAATCAGCCCCAGCATTTT.

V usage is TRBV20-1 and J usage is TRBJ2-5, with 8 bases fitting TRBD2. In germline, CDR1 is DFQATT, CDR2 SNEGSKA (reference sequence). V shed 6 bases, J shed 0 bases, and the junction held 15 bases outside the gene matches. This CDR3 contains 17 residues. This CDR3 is CSAGGGESFVYQETQYF. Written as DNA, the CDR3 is TGCAGTGCCGGGGGGGGGGAATCTTTTGTCTACCAAGAGACCCAGTACTTC.